The next 23 T cell receptor beta chains were all read from a single sample in a study of T cells in tuberculosis. The protocol was immunoSEQ multiplex PCR, while the TCRdb copy is restricted to in-frame clones and leaves out a portion. This sample has tens of thousands of clones, with 92% found just once. Time point reported: new active TB diagnosis, blood taken before or within 7 days of starting treatment. This material consisted of PBMCs, taken at tuberculosis diagnosis. The source of these receptors is an adult with tuberculosis.

This chain uses TRBV9 with TRBJ2-5; D is possibly TRBD2 (6 bases). CDR1 and CDR2 from the germline V gene are SGDLS and YYNGEE. The CDR3 contains 15 residues. V gave up 3 bases and J gave up 5 bases, with 17 bases separating them. CDR3: CASSEGLGSLETQYF. The CDR3 DNA reads TGTGCCAGCAGCGAGGGACTGGGGAGTCTGGAGACCCAGTACTTC.

This chain connects TRBV9 to TRBJ1-1; TRBD1 matches at 10 bases. V lost 2 bases, J lost 6 bases, and 4 bases stayed unmatched. CDR1 is SGDLS and CDR2 is YYNGEE in the germline V gene. The CDR3 has 14 amino acids. CDR3 in DNA: TGTGCCAGCAGCGTGGGACAGGGGAGGGCTGAAGCTTTCTTT. Protein product: CASSVGQGRAEAFF.

This clone was detected a few times. The chain joins TRBV12-5 to TRBJ1-5; possible D gene TRBD1, 5 bases. The CDR3 loop spans 15 amino acids. Trimming removed 1 base from V and 0 bases from J, with 7 bases in between. Looked up from germline, CDR1 is LGHNT and CDR2 is FRNRAP. For the CDR3, the DNA is TGTGCTAGTGGTTTGGGGCAGGGTAGCAATCAGCCCCAGCATTTT. Its protein product is CASGLGQGSNQPQHF.

This rearrangement joins TRBV11-2 to TRBJ1-2, with 9 bases fitting TRBD1. The CDR3 sequence is 14 residues long. CDR1 is SGHAT and CDR2 is FQNNGV in the germline V gene. V trimming: 1 base; J trimming: 8 bases; junction bases outside the gene matches: 5. The chain's CDR3 is CASSLARDREGYTF. The CDR3 coding sequence is TGTGCCAGCAGCTTAGCCCGGGACAGGGAAGGCTACACCTTC.

This CDR3 is CASSYTGYEQYF. In nucleotides, the CDR3 is TGTGCCAGCTCATATACCGGCTACGAGCAGTACTTC. This rearrangement joins TRBV18 to TRBJ2-7; D not certain. V was cut by 5 bases and J by 3 bases, with 8 bases left in between. The CDR3 consists of 12 residues. Germline assignment: CDR1 KGHSH and CDR2 LQKENI.

The chain has TRBV15 and TRBJ2-5; 8 positions agree with TRBD2. CDR1 and CDR2 from the germline V gene are LNHNV and YYDKDF (reference sequence). The junction had 3 bases not matched to a gene; V was cut back by 0 bases and J by 6 bases. The CDR3 is 14 amino acids. The CDR3 DNA sequence: TGTGCCACCAGCAGAGATCGGGGGGGACAGACCCAGTACTTC. It translates to CATSRDRGGQTQYF.

This clone turned up a few times. J is TRBJ1-2 and V is TRBV19; possibly TRBD1 for D (6 bases). Germline loops: CDR1 LNHDA, CDR2 SQIVND (reference sequence). V gave up 3 bases and J gave up 7 bases, with 18 bases separating them. The CDR3 contains 15 residues. The CDR3, as DNA: TGTGCCAGTAGTATCGTCGGACAAGGGGGACGTGGCTACACCTTC. It codes for CASSIVGQGGRGYTF.

Only one count was recorded for this clone. This rearrangement joins TRBV11-3 to TRBJ2-4; D gene uncertain. V was pared by 10 bases and J by 0 bases, with 13 bases between. The CDR3 is made up of 14 amino acids. The germline V gene encodes CDR1 SGHNT and CDR2 YENEEA. The CDR3 loop reads CATRSLLAKNIQYF. In DNA, the CDR3 is TGTGCCACCAGGAGTCTCCTAGCCAAAAACATTCAGTACTTC.

The chain carries TRBV18 and TRBJ1-2, with D possibly matching TRBD1 (5 bases). The CDR3 sequence is 12 residues long. Trimming shortened V by 0 bases and J by 13 bases, and 12 bases separated the two germline ends. Per germline, CDR1 KGHSH and CDR2 LQKENI. This chain's CDR3 is CASSPPVGDCTF. CDR3 bases: TGTGCCAGCTCACCACCAGTAGGGGACTGCACCTTC.

This chain connects TRBV10-3 to TRBJ1-1; 8 bases agree with TRBD1. CDR1 ENHRY and CDR2 SYGVKD come from the germline V gene. There are 13 residues in the CDR3. V shed 11 bases, J shed 3 bases, and the junction held 8 bases outside the gene matches. The CDR3 DNA sequence: TGTGCCGCAGCGGACAGGGCGGACACTGAAGCTTTCTTT. It encodes CAAADRADTEAFF.

The genes are TRBV5-1 and TRBJ2-2, with TRBD1 identical over 9 bases. Trimming removed 1 base from V and 6 bases from J; junction bases left unmatched: 7. Germline V gene lookup returns CDR1 SGHRS and CDR2 YFSETQ. This CDR3 region has 16 residues. The CDR3 nucleotides are TGCGCCAGCAGCTTGACCGGGACAGGGTCCGCCGGGGAGCTGTTTTTT. This encodes CASSLTGTGSAGELFF.

This chain uses TRBV6-6 with TRBJ1-4; D not resolved. CDR1 MNHNY and CDR2 SVGAGI come from the germline V gene (reference sequence). Trimming removed 6 bases from V and 4 bases from J, with 18 bases in between. The CDR3 runs 16 residues. The CDR3 DNA reads as TGTGCCAGCAGCCGAGGAGGCCCACTGAATAATGAAAAACTGTTTTTT. Its translation is CASSRGGPLNNEKLFF.

V is TRBV4-3 and J is TRBJ1-5; 8 positions match TRBD1. Germline V lookup: CDR1 LGHNA, CDR2 YSLEER. The CDR3 consists of 15 residues. Trimming cost V 4 bases and J 4 bases; bases outside gene matches: 6. The CDR3 sequence: CASSLDRETNQPQHF. The CDR3, as DNA: TGCGCCAGCAGCCTGGACAGGGAGACTAATCAGCCCCAGCATTTT.

The chain recombines TRBV4-1 with TRBJ2-1; 10 nucleotides agree with TRBD2. The CDR3 loop spans 20 amino acids. Per germline, CDR1 MGHRA and CDR2 YSYEKL. V trimming: 2 bases; J trimming: 0 bases; junction bases outside the gene matches: 13. The chain's CDR3 is CASSQRETSGYFSSYNEQFF. The CDR3 nucleotides are TGCGCCAGCAGCCAAAGGGAGACTAGCGGGTATTTTAGCTCCTACAATGAGCAGTTCTTC.

The chain combines TRBV5-5 with TRBJ1-2, with D perhaps TRBD1 (5 bases). Germline V gene data show CDR1 as SGHKS and CDR2 as YYEKEE (reference sequence). V dropped 2 bases and J dropped 5 bases, with 16 bases sitting between them. The CDR3 is 15 amino acids. Written as DNA, the CDR3 is TGTGCCAGCAGCTTAAGTTGGGGGGAACGGTATGGCTACACCTTC. Translated, it gives CASSLSWGERYGYTF.

This clone has a handful of counts. Other DNA variants within this sample encode the same CDR3. This chain joins TRBV9 and TRBJ1-1; 9 bases map to TRBD1. V gave up 4 bases and J gave up 0 bases; unmatched junction bases: 4. The length of the CDR3 is 15 residues. CDR1 is SGDLS, CDR2 YYNGEE, per germline. The CDR3: CASSPRTGVNTEAFF. The CDR3 coding sequence is TGTGCCAGCAGCCCCCGGACAGGGGTGAACACTGAAGCTTTCTTT.

This clone was recorded only once. The chain links TRBV27 to TRBJ2-7; 8 positions agree with TRBD1. CDR3 length equals 15 residues. The ends lost 4 bases at V and 6 bases at J; junction bases unmatched: 11. Germline V CDR1 and CDR2: MNHEY, SMNVEV (reference sequence). CDR3 sequence reads: CASSSDRGGNGEQYF. In nucleotides, the CDR3 is TGTGCCAGCAGTTCAGACAGGGGTGGGAATGGCGAGCAGTACTTC.

This sequence joins TRBV10-3 and TRBJ1-2; D is perhaps TRBD1 (5 bases). CDR3 size: 13 residues. The germline V gene has CDR1 ENHRY and CDR2 SYGVKD. Trimming cost V 6 bases and J 4 bases, with 12 bases left between them. For the CDR3, the DNA is TGTGCCATCAGCGGGGGAATCGGCTATGGCTACACCTTC. Its protein is CAISGGIGYGYTF.

The chain links TRBV11-2 to TRBJ1-5; the D is unclear. Germline V gene sequence: CDR1 SGHAT, CDR2 FQNNGV. This CDR3 comprises 12 residues. Trimming removed 4 bases at V and 12 bases at J, with 13 bases between. The CDR3 reads CASSSTPELQHF. CDR3 DNA: TGTGCCAGCAGCTCGACTCCCGAGCTCCAGCATTTT.

The chain combines TRBV25-1 with TRBJ2-1, with TRBD2 identical over 9 bases. V dropped 6 bases and J dropped 8; count of bases not matched to a gene: 8. From germline, CDR1 is MGHDK and CDR2 SYGVNS. CDR3 size: 14 residues. CDR3 loop: CASSYRAGGDEQFF. CDR3 DNA sequence: TGTGCCAGCAGCTATCGAGCGGGAGGCGATGAGCAGTTCTTC.

The chain recombines TRBV7-2 with TRBJ2-1, with D perhaps matching TRBD1 (7 bases). The CDR3 contains 13 residues. Germline V gene data show CDR1 as SGHTA and CDR2 as FQGNSA. Trimming stripped 5 bases from V and 7 bases from J, with 12 bases between. The DNA of the CDR3 is TGTGCCAGCAGCGTACAGGGGAGGAATGAGCAGTTCTTC. Translating it yields CASSVQGRNEQFF. Drawing the rest from reference TRBV7-2 and TRBJ2-1, the complete variable domain is GAGVSQSPSNKVTEKGKDVELRCDPISGHTALYWYRQSLGQGLEFLIYFQGNSAPDKSGLPSDRFSAERTGGSVSTLTIQRTQQEDSAVYLCASSVQGRNEQFFGPGTRLTVL.

This sequence joins TRBV5-6 and TRBJ1-5; D unresolved. CDR3 length: 15 residues. Germline values: CDR1 SGHDT, CDR2 YYEEEE. V dropped 1 base and J dropped 2 bases, with 10 bases sitting between them. The DNA of the CDR3 is TGTGCCAGCAGCTTGAACCCCGGGGGCAATCAGCCCCAGCATTTT. Its protein is CASSLNPGGNQPQHF.

The chain recombines TRBV13 with TRBJ2-7, with 15 nucleotides matching TRBD2. The ends lost 4 bases at V and 0 bases at J; junction bases unmatched: 7. The germline V gene encodes CDR1 PRHDT and CDR2 FYEKMQ (reference sequence). The CDR3 contains 18 residues. CDR3: CASSSQGLAGGLSYEQYF. The CDR3 DNA reads TGTGCCAGCAGCTCACAGGGACTAGCGGGAGGACTCTCCTACGAGCAGTACTTC.